This passage covers 16 T cell receptor beta chains from one sample sequenced in a study of PD-1 blockade in classical Hodgkin lymphoma. As to time point: cycle 4 day 1 (C4D1), after less than 7 weeks of nivolumab. Relapse was seen in all patients after autologous stem cell transplantation, and brentuximab vedotin exposure was variable. Using immunoSEQ multiplex PCR, the repertoire was profiled, and TCRdb retains in-frame clones only, with some absent. There are roughly 9,100 clones in the sample; about 84% occur only once, and under 55% lies in the top ten. The sample here was peripheral blood mononuclear cells (PBMCs), taken before the fourth cycle of nivolumab. The receptors derive from a human donor with classical Hodgkin lymphoma.

This chain uses TRBV19 with TRBJ1-1, with D unclear. The germline V gene has CDR1 LNHDA and CDR2 SQIVND (reference sequence). The V gene lost 4 bases and the J gene lost 2 bases, with 11 bases spanning the gap. This CDR3 has 14 amino acids. CDR3 residues: CASSTTTGNTEAFF. CDR3 nucleotide sequence: TGTGCCAGTAGTACTACAACGGGTAACACTGAAGCTTTCTTT.

This clone has more than one count but fewer than ten. The genes are TRBV7-2 and TRBJ2-1; TRBD2 might be the D (6 bases). Germline lookup yields CDR1 SGHTA and CDR2 FQGNSA. The CDR3 sequence is 15 residues long. V was trimmed by 5 bases and J by 1 base, leaving 12 bases between them. The CDR3 region is CASSVLAKSYNEQFF. CDR3 DNA sequence: TGTGCCAGCAGCGTTCTAGCGAAATCCTACAATGAGCAGTTCTTC.

The V call is TRBV6-1, the J call TRBJ2-6; TRBD1 agrees at 7 bases. Per the germline V gene, CDR1 is MNHNS and CDR2 is SASEGT. The CDR3 consists of 17 residues. The junction had 5 bases not matched to a gene; V was cut back by 0 bases and J by 3 bases. CDR3 coding DNA: TGTGCCAGCAGTGAAGCGCTTGCAGGGGGTGGGGCCAACGTCCTGACTTTC. It translates to CASSEALAGGGANVLTF.

The chain employs TRBV7-9 and TRBJ1-1; TRBD1 agrees at 9 bases. The CDR3 is 15 amino acids. The V and J ends lost 6 bases and 6 bases, in that order; junction bases with no gene match: 11. Germline V gives CDR1 SEHNR, CDR2 FQNEAQ (reference sequence). The CDR3 loop reads CASSSGQGGRAEAFF. The CDR3 DNA is TGTGCCAGCAGTTCGGGACAGGGAGGCAGAGCTGAAGCTTTCTTT.

V and J are TRBV7-8 and TRBJ2-1; D remains unclear. The CDR3 runs 12 residues. Trimming stripped 5 bases from V and 8 bases from J, with 10 bases between. Germline V gives CDR1 SGHVS, CDR2 FQNEAQ. CDR3 sequence reads: CASSVDRDEQFF. The DNA for the CDR3 is TGTGCCAGCAGCGTCGACCGGGATGAGCAGTTCTTC.

As for this clone: A read error is the likely source, as a far larger clone sits one nucleotide away. This chain uses TRBV19 with TRBJ1-5; D not certain. This CDR3 comprises 15 residues. Per germline, CDR1 LNHDA and CDR2 SQIVND (reference sequence). The ends were cut back, 4 bases at V and 2 bases at J, with 12 bases in the middle. The CDR3 region has the DNA TGTGCCAGTAGTAAGCGACTCCGGGGCAATCAGCCCCAGCATTTT. It is translated as CASSKRLRGNQPQHF.

The chain has TRBV4-1 and TRBJ2-1, with D tentatively TRBD1 or TRBD2 (5 bases each). Germline CDR1 reads MGHRA; CDR2 reads YSYEKL. The CDR3 spans 15 residues. With 5 bases removed from V and 6 bases from J, the gap between germline ends came to 17 bases. The DNA for the CDR3 is TGCGCCAGCAGCTCGGGACGCCCCGAGGGCAATGAGCAGTTCTTC. Amino acids: CASSSGRPEGNEQFF.

The gene calls are TRBV4-1 and TRBJ2-5; 7 nucleotides align to TRBD1. CDR1 is MGHRA and CDR2 is YSYEKL in the germline V gene. The CDR3 covers 15 residues. Germline trimming cut 4 bases from V and 2 bases from J; bases unmatched to any gene: 7. The CDR3 region has the DNA TGCGCCAGCAGCCTCTTCGGACAGGAGCAAGAGACCCAGTACTTC. It translates to CASSLFGQEQETQYF.

The chain carries TRBV2 and TRBJ1-3, with D tentatively TRBD1 (6 bases). CDR3 length equals 15 residues. Trimming took off 10 bases at V and 0 bases at J, with 16 bases between the two ends. Per germline, CDR1 SNHLY and CDR2 FYNNEI. CDR3 in DNA: TGTGCCAAAGGCGGGGGCATCGTCTCTGGAAACACCATATATTTT. Its protein is CAKGGGIVSGNTIYF.

CDR3 nucleotide sequence: TGTGCCAGCAGTGACCTTCCCCTAAGGAGCGGGAGAAGCTACGAGCAGTACTTC. This sequence encodes CASSDLPLRSGRSYEQYF. This chain connects TRBV2 to TRBJ2-7; 8 bases line up with TRBD2. V gave up 3 bases and J gave up 3 bases; unmatched junction bases: 16. The CDR3 has 18 residues. Germline V gene lookup returns CDR1 SNHLY and CDR2 FYNNEI. Full variable domain (missing parts from reference TRBV2 and TRBJ2-7): EPEVTQTPSHQVTQMGQEVILRCVPISNHLYFYWYRQILGQKVEFLVSFYNNEISEKSEIFDDQFSVERPDGSNFTLKIRSTKLEDSAMYFCASSDLPLRSGRSYEQYFGPGTRLTVT.

The chain recombines TRBV14 with TRBJ1-4; D call uncertain. CDR1 and CDR2 from the germline V gene are SGHDN and FVKESK. V was clipped by 5 bases and J by 8 bases, with 9 bases between them. This CDR3 spans 12 amino acids. The CDR3 DNA reads TGTGCCAGCAGCTTACTCAGAGAAAAACTGTTTTTT. It specifies CASSLLREKLFF.

This sequence joins TRBV7-3 and TRBJ1-1, with TRBD1 matching over 8 bases. The CDR3 contains 14 residues. Per the germline V gene, CDR1 is SGHTA and CDR2 is FQGTGA. The junction had 4 bases not matched to a gene; V was cut back by 5 bases and J by 2 bases. The CDR3 loop reads CASSADRGNTEAFF. DNA for the CDR3: TGTGCCAGCAGCGCCGACAGGGGAAACACTGAAGCTTTCTTT.

The V and J genes are TRBV9 and TRBJ2-1; D is possibly TRBD1 or TRBD2 (5 bases each). V was pared by 4 bases and J by 4 bases, with 12 bases between. CDR1 SGDLS and CDR2 YYNGEE come from the germline V gene. The CDR3 covers 14 residues. The CDR3 is CASSPWDPYNEQFF. CDR3 bases: TGTGCCAGCAGCCCTTGGGACCCGTACAATGAGCAGTTCTTC. Together with reference TRBV9 and TRBJ2-1, the CDR3 gives the full variable domain: DSGVTQTPKHLITATGQRVTLRCSPRSGDLSVYWYQQSLDQGLQFLIQYYNGEERAKGNILERFSAQQFPDLHSELNLSSLELGDSALYFCASSPWDPYNEQFFGPGTRLTVL.

The chain uses TRBV7-2 and TRBJ2-1; 8 bases agree with TRBD1. The CDR3 contains 15 residues. After removal of 3 bases from V and 6 bases from J, the junction contained 7 bases not matched to a gene. Germline assignment: CDR1 SGHTA and CDR2 FQGNSA. The CDR3 DNA is TGTGCCAGCAGCTTTCCAGGGGGCATGGTCAATGAGCAGTTCTTC. Translated, it gives CASSFPGGMVNEQFF.

Here the CDR3 DNA reads TGTGCCAGCAGCCACCCGGCGAGGGGAAGAAACACTGAAGCTTTCTTT. Translation: CASSHPARGRNTEAFF. The V call is TRBV4-2, the J call TRBJ1-1, with D perhaps matching TRBD1 (5 bases). The CDR3 has 16 amino acids. V dropped 3 bases and J dropped 2 bases, with 16 bases sitting between them. Germline V gene data show CDR1 as LGHNA and CDR2 as YNFKEQ.

The chain employs TRBV6-5 and TRBJ1-1, with D uncertain. The CDR3 consists of 16 residues. CDR1 and CDR2 (germline): MNHEY, SVGAGI. Trimming left V 0 bases short and J 7 bases short, with 18 bases between. Here the CDR3 DNA reads TGTGCCAGCAGTTACTCGGACTATTGGAGGGCGGATGAAGCTTTCTTT. It yields the protein CASSYSDYWRADEAFF.